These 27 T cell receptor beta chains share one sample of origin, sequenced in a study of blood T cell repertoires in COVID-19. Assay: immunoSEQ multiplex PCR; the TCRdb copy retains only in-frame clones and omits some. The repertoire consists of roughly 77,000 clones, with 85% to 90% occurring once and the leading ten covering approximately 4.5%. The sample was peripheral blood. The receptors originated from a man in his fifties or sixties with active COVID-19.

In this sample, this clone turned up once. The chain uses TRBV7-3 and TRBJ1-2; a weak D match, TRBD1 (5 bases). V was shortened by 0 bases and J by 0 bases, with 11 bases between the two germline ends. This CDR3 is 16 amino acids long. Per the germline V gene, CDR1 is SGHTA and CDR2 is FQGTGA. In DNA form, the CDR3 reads TGTGCCAGCAGCTTAACCCCCGGGGGAGCTAACTATGGCTACACCTTC. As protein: CASSLTPGGANYGYTF.

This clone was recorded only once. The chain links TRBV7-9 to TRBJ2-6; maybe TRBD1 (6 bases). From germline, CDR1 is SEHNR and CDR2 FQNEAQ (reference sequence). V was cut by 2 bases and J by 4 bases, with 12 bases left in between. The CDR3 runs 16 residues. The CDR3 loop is CASSLRTGIGANVLTF. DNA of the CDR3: TGTGCCAGCAGCTTAAGAACAGGGATCGGGGCCAACGTCCTGACTTTC.

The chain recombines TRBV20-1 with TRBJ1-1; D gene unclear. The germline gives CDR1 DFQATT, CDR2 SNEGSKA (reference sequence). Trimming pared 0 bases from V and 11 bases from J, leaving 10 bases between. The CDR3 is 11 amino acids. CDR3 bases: TGCAGTGCTAGAGATCTCTATGAGGCTTTCTTT. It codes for CSARDLYEAFF.

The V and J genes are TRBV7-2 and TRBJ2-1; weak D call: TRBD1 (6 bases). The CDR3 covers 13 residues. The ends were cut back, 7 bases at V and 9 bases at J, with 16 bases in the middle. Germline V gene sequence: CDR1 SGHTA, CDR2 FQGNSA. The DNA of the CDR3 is TGTGCCAGCACCGCTTACAGGGCTGGTGAGCAGTTCTTC. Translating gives CASTAYRAGEQFF.

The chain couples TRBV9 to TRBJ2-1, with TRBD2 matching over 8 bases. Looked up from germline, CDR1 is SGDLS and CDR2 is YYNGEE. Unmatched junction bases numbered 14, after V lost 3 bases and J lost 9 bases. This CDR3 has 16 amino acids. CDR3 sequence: CASSAQGAGESVEQFF. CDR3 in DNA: TGTGCCAGCAGCGCGCAGGGAGCGGGAGAGTCGGTTGAGCAGTTCTTC.

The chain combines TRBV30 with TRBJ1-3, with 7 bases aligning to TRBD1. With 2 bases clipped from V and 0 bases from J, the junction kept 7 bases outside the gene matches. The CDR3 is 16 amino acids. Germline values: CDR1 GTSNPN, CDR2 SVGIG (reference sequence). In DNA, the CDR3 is TGTGCCTGGAGTCCGGGACAGATCAGCTCTGGAAACACCATATATTTT. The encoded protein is CAWSPGQISSGNTIYF.

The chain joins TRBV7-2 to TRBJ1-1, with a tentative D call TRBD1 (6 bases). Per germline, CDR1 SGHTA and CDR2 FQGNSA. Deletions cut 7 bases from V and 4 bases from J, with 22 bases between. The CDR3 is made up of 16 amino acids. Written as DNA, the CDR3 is TGTGCCAGCAACCCCGGAGGGGGGGGTAGCGGCACTGAAGCTTTCTTT. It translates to CASNPGGGGSGTEAFF.

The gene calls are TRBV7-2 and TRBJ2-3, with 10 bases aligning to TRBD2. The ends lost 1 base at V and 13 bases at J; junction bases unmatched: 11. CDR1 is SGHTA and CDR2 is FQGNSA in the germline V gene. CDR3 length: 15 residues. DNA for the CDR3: TGTGCCAGCAGCTTAGGAGTTGGTAGCGGGGGGCCTGAGTATTTT. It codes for CASSLGVGSGGPEYF.

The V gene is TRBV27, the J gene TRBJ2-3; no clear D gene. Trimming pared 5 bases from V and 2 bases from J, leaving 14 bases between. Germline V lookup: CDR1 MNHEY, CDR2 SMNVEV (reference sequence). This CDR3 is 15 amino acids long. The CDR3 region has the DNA TGTGCCAGCAGTAGGAACCGACTCCTCACAGATACGCAGTATTTT. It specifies CASSRNRLLTDTQYF.

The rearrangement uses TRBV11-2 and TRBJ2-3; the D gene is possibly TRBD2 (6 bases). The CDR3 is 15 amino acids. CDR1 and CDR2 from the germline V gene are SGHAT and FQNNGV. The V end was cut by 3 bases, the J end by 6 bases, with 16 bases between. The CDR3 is CASSFAGLQWDTQYF. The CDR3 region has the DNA TGTGCCAGCAGCTTTGCGGGGCTTCAATGGGATACGCAGTATTTT. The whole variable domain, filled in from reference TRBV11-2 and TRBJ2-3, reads EAGVAQSPRYKIIEKRQSVAFWCNPISGHATLYWYQQILGQGPKLLIQFQNNGVVDDSQLPKDRFSAERLKGVDSTLKIQPAKLEDSAVYLCASSFAGLQWDTQYFGPGTRLTVL.

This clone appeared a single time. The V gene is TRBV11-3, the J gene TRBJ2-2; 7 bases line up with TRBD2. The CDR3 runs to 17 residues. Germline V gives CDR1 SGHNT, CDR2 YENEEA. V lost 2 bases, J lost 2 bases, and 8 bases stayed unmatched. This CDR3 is CASSLSGWEGNTGELFF. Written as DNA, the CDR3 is TGTGCCAGCAGCTTATCAGGGTGGGAGGGCAACACCGGGGAGCTGTTTTTT.

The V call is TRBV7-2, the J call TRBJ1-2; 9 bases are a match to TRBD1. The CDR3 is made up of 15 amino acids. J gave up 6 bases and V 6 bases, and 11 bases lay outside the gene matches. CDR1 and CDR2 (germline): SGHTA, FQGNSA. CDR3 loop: CASSLRTGEKNGYTF. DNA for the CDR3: TGTGCCAGCAGTCTTCGGACAGGGGAGAAAAATGGCTACACCTTC.

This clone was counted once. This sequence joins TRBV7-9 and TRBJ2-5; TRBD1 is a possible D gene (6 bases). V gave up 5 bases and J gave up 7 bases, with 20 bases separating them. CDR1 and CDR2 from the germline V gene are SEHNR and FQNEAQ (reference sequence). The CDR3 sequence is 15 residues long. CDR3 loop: CASSPEMTGSGTQYF. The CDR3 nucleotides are TGTGCCAGCAGCCCCGAAATGACAGGATCAGGGACCCAGTACTTC.

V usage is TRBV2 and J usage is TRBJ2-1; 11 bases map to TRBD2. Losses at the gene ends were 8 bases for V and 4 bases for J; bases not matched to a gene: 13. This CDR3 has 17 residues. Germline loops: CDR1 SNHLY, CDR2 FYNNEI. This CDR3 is CASSLAGVSVGYNEQFF. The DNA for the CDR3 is TGTGCCAGCTCACTAGCGGGAGTTTCCGTGGGGTACAATGAGCAGTTCTTC.

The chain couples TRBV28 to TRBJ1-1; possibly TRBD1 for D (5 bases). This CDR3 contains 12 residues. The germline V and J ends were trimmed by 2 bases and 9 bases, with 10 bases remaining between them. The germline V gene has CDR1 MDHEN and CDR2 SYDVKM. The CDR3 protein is CASSLVTAKAFF. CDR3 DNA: TGTGCCAGCAGTTTAGTGACAGCAAAAGCTTTCTTT. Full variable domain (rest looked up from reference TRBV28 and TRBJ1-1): DVKVTQSSRYLVKRTGEKVFLECVQDMDHENMFWYRQDPGLGLRLIYFSYDVKMKEKGDIPEGYSVSREKKERFSLILESASTNQTSMYLCASSLVTAKAFFGQGTRLTVV.

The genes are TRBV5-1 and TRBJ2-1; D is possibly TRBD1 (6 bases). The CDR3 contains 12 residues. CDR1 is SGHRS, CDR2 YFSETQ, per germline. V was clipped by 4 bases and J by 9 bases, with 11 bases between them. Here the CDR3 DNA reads TGCGCCAGCAGCGTCAGGGGTGGTGAGCAGTTCTTC. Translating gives CASSVRGGEQFF.

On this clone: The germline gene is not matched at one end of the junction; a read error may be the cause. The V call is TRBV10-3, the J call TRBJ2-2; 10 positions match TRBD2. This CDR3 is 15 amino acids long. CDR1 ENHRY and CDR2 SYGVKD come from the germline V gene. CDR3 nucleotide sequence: TGTGCCACCAGTAGTACTAGCGGGGCAGCCGGGGAGCTGTTTTTT. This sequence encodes CATSSTSGAAGELFF.

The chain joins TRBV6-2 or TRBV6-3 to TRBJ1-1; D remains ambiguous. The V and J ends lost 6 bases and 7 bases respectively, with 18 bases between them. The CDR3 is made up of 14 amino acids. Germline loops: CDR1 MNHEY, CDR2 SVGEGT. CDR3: CASSKRYRQDEAFF. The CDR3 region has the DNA TGTGCCAGCAGCAAAAGATATAGGCAGGATGAAGCTTTCTTT.

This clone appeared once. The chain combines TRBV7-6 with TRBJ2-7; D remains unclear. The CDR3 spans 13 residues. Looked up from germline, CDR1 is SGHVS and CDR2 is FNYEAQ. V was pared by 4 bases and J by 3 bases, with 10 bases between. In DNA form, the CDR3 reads TGTGCCAGCAGCTCCGGTCCTATCTACGAGCAGTACTTC. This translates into CASSSGPIYEQYF.

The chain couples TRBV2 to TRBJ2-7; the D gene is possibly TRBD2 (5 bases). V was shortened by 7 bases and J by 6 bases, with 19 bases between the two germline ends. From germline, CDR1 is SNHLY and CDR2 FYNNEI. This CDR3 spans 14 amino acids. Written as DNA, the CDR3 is TGTGCCAGCAAGGCCGGGGAACAGACGAGCGAGCAGTACTTC. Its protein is CASKAGEQTSEQYF.

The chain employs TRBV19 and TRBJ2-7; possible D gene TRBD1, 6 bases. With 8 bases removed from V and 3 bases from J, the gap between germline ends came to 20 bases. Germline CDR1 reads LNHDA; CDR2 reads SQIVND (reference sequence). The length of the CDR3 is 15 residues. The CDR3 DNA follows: TGTGCCAGTCTCGAATCAGGGGTGGCCTACTACGAGCAGTACTTC. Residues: CASLESGVAYYEQYF.

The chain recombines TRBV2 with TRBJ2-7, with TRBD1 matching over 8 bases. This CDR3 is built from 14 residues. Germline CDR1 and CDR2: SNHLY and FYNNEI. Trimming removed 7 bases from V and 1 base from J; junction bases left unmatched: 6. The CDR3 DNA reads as TGTGCCAGCAAGGACAGGGCGCAATCCTACGAGCAGTACTTC. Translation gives CASKDRAQSYEQYF.

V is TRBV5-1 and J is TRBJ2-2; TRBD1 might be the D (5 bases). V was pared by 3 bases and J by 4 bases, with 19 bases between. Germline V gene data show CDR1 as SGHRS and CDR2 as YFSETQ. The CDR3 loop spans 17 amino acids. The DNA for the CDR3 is TGCGCCAGCAGCTCGTCCGGGCAGGGTTATGTCACCGGGGAGCTGTTTTTT. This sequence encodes CASSSSGQGYVTGELFF.

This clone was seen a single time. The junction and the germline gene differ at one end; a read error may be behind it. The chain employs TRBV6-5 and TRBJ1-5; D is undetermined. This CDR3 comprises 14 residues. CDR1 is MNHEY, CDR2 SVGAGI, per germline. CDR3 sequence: CASSDSGNNQPQHF. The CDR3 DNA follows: TGTGCCAGCAGTGACTCCGGTAACAATCAGCCCCAGCATTTT.

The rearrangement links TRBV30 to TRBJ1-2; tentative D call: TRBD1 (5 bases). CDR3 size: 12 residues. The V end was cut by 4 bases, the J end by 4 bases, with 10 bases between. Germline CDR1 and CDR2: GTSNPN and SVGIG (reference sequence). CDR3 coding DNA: TGTGCCTGGAACCCGGGGGGCTATGGCTACACCTTC. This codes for CAWNPGGYGYTF.

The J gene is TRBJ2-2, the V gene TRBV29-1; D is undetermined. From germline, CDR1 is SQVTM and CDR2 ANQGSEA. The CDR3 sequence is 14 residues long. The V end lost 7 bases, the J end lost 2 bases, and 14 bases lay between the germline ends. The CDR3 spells CSARIGPNTGELFF. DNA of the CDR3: TGCAGCGCCCGAATTGGGCCCAACACCGGGGAGCTGTTTTTT.

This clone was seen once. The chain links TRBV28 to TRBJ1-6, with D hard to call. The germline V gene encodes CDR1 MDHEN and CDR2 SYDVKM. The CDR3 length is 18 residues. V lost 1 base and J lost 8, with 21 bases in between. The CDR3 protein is CASSLSEGLGSIDSPLHF. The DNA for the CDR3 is TGTGCCAGCAGTTTATCCGAAGGGCTCGGGAGCATCGATTCACCCCTCCACTTT.